This T cell receptor (beta chain) was sequenced for a study of T cell responses to AZD1222 COVID-19 vaccine. Notes on the study in general: White British ancestry dominated among donors, who included more females, and clonal diversity was possibly underestimated.

Only in-frame clones appear in the TCRdb table, and some are missing; sequencing was by immunoSEQ multiplex PCR. The sample includes about 69,000 clones, roughly 85% of them seen just once. On this clone itself: The antigen remains undetermined.

Trimming cost V 1 base and J 8 bases, with 14 bases left between them. Germline CDR1 is MGHRA and CDR2 is YSYEKL. The length of the CDR3 is 15 residues. This TCR came from an adult who received the AZD1222 COVID-19 vaccine. The chain joins TRBV4-1 to TRBJ1-4, with D possibly matching TRBD1 (6 bases). The sequenced sample was peripheral blood, obtained 28 days after the second AZD1222 dose. The CDR3 bases are TGCGCCAGCAGCCAAGTAGCGGGGGCGGGAGAAAAACTGTTTTTT. Its protein is CASSQVAGAGEKLFF.